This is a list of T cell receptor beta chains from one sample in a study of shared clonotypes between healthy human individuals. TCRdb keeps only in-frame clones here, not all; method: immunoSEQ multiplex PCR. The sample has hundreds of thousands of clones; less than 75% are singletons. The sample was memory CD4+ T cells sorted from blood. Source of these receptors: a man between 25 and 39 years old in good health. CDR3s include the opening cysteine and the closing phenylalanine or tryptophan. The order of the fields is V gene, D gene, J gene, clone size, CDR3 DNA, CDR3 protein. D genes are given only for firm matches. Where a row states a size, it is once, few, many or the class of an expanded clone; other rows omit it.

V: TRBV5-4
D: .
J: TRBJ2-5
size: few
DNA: TGTGCCAGCAGCACCGGGACACGGGATAGAGAGACCCAGTACTTC
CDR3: CASSTGTRDRETQYF

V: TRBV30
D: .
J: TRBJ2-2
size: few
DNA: TGTGCCTGGAGTGTTAGGAGCCTAGCTACGAACACCGGGGAGCTGTTTTTT
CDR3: CAWSVRSLATNTGELFF

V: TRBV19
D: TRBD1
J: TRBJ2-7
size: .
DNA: TGTGCCAGTAGTATAGTGGGGACAGGGACCTACGAGCAGTACTTC
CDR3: CASSIVGTGTYEQYF

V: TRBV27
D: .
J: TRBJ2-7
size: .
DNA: TGTGCCAGCAGGGGTTTGGCGGGAACCAGGTCCTACGAGCAGTACTTC
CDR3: CASRGLAGTRSYEQYF

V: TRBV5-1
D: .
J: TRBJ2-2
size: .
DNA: TGCGCCAGCAGCTTGGGAGGAGGGGACACCGGGGAGCTGTTTTTT
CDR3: CASSLGGGDTGELFF

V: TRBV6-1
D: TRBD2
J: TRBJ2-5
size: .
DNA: TGTGCCAGCAGTGAGCCAGCGGGAGGAGGAGAGACCCAGTACTTC
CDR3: CASSEPAGGGETQYF

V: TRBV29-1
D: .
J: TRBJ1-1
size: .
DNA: TGCAGCGTTGAAGTTTTAGGGAAAGCCACTGAAGCTTTCTTT
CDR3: CSVEVLGKATEAFF

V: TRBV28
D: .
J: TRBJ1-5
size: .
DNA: TGTGCCAGCAGTCGTCAACAGGGTAACAATCAGCCCCAGCATTTT
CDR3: CASSRQQGNNQPQHF

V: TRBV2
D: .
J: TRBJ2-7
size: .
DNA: TGTGCCAGCATGTTGCAGCCCGAGGTAGATGAGCAGTACTTC
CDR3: CASMLQPEVDEQYF

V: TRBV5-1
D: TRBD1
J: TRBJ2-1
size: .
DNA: TGCGCCAGCAGCGCACAGGGGGGCACTATCCATGAGCAGTTCTTC
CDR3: CASSAQGGTIHEQFF

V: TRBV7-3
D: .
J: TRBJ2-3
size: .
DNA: TGTGCCAGCAGCTTAGACCCTATAAGCACAGATACGCAGTATTTT
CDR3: CASSLDPISTDTQYF

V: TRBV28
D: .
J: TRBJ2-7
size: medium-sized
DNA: TGTGCCAGCAGTCCCCCGCAGGCTATCTACGAGCAGTACTTC
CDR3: CASSPPQAIYEQYF

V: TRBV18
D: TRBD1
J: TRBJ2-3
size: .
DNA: TGCGCCAGCTCACCATCGCAGGGGGCCAGCACAGATACGCAGTATTTT
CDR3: CASSPSQGASTDTQYF

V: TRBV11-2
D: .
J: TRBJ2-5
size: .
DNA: TGTGCCAGCAGCTCCCCGGAGACCCAGTACTTC
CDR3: CASSSPETQYF

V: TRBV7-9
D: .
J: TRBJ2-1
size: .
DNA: TGTGCCAGCAGCTTAGTTAGCCAGTCCAATGAGCAGTTCTTC
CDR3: CASSLVSQSNEQFF

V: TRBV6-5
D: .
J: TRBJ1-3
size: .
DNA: TGTGCCAGCAGTTACGTAGCTTCTGGAAACACCATATATTTT
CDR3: CASSYVASGNTIYF

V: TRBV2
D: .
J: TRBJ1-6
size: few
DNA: TGTGCCAGCAAAGAGACAGTGGTTTCACCCCTCCACTTT
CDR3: CASKETVVSPLHF

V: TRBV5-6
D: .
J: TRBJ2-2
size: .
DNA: TGTGCCAGCAGCCTGCCCGGCTCCCTAAACACCGGGGAGCTGTTTTTT
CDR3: CASSLPGSLNTGELFF

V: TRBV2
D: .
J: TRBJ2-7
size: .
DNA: TGTGCCAGCAGGACCGGGATGGGATTTTACGAGCAGTACTTC
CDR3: CASRTGMGFYEQYF

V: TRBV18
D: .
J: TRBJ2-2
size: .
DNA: TGTGCCAGCTCACCGGACACCGGGGAGCTGTTTTTT
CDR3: CASSPDTGELFF

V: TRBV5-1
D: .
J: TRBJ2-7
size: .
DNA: TGCGCCAGCAGCCTGTCTGGTTACGAGCAGTACTTC
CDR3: CASSLSGYEQYF

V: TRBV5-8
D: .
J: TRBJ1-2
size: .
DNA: TGTGCCAGCAGCTCAACGGGAGTAATGGACTACACCTTC
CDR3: CASSSTGVMDYTF

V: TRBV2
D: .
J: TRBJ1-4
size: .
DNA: TGTGCCAGCATTCAAGCTTACAGGTCCTTTAATGAAAAACTGTTTTTT
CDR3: CASIQAYRSFNEKLFF

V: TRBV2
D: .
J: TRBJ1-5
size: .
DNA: TGTGCCAGCAGCCCAATAAAGTCAAACTCGCCCCAGCATTTT
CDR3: CASSPIKSNSPQHF

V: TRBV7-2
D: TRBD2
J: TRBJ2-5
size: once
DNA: TGTGCCAGCAGGCCCGGGTCTCCACCGGGGAGGGAGTGGGAAGAGACCCAGTACTTC
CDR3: CASRPGSPPGREWEETQYF

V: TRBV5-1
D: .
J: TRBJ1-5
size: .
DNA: TGCGCCAGCAGCCCTGGAGCAGGTCGGGACCAGCCCCAGCATTTT
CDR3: CASSPGAGRDQPQHF

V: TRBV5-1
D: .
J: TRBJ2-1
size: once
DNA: TGCGCCAGCAGCTTGGGAGGACAGCTTGAGCAGTTCTTC
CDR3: CASSLGGQLEQFF

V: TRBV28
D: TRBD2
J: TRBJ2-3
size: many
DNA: TGTGCCAGCAGTTTATACACTAGCGGGAGGGCCAGAGATACGCAGTATTTT
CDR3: CASSLYTSGRARDTQYF

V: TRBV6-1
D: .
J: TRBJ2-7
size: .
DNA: TGTGCCACCGGACTGTCGGGAACCCTCTACGAGCAGTACTTC
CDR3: CATGLSGTLYEQYF

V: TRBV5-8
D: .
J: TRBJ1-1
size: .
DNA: TGTGCCAGCAGCATTACGTGGGGCAAGAACACTGAAGCTTTCTTT
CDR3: CASSITWGKNTEAFF

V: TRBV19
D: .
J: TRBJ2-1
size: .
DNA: TGTGCCAGTAGTCAATTAACCGGAGGGACGAGTGGGAATGAGCAGTTCTTC
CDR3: CASSQLTGGTSGNEQFF

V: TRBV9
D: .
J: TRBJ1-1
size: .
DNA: TGTGCCAGCAGCGAACAGGGAGATAGAAGCACTGAAGCTTTCTTT
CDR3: CASSEQGDRSTEAFF

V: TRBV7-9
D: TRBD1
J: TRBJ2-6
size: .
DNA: TGTGCCAGCAGCCGGGACAGTACAAGCTCTGGGGCCAACGTCCTGACTTTC
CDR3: CASSRDSTSSGANVLTF

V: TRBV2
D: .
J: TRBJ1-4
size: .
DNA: TGTGCCAGCACTAAGACCACAACTAATGAAAAACTGTTTTTT
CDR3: CASTKTTTNEKLFF

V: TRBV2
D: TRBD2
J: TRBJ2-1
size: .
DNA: TGTGCCAGCTGGGCAGGGAGGGCCTCCTACAATGAGCAGTTCTTC
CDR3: CASWAGRASYNEQFF

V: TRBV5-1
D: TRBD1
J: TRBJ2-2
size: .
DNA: TGCGCCAGCAGCTCCCCAGGGGGCGGGGAGCTGTTTTTT
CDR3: CASSSPGGGELFF

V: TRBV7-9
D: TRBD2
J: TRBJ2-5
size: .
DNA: TGTGCCAGCAGCACTCAGAGCGGGAGGGGAGGGGAGACCCAGTACTTC
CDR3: CASSTQSGRGGETQYF

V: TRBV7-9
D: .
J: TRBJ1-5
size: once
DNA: TGTGCCAGCAGCTTAGGTGGTCAGCCCCAGCATTTT
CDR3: CASSLGGQPQHF

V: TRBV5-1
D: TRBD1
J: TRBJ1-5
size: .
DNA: TGCGCCAGCAGCTTAACAGGACAGGGGGCCGGGCAGCCCCAGCATTTT
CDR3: CASSLTGQGAGQPQHF

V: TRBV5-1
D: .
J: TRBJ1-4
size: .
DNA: TGCGCCAGCAGCACCGTAGCGGGGGCGAGTGAAAAACTGTTTTTT
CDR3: CASSTVAGASEKLFF

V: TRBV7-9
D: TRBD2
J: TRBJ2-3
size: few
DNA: TGTGCCAGCAGCCCAGGACTAGCGCAAGATACGCAGTATTTT
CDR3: CASSPGLAQDTQYF

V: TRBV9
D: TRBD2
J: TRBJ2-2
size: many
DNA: TGTGCCAGCAGCGTAGAGGTGGGAGGGCCGATCGGGGAGCTGTTTTTT
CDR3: CASSVEVGGPIGELFF

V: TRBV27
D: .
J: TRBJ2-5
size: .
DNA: TGTGCCAGCAGTTTGGGAGAGACCCAGTACTTC
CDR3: CASSLGETQYF

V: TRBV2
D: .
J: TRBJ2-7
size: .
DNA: TGTGCCAGCAGAAAACAGGGTCCGGGTTGGGAGCAGTACTTC
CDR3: CASRKQGPGWEQYF

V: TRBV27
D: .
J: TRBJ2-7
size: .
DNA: TGTGCCAGCATGCGGAACTTTGGGGCCTCCTACGAGCAGTACTTC
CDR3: CASMRNFGASYEQYF

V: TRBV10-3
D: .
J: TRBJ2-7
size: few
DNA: TGTGCCATCAGGAGGGGCGGGCAGAGCTCCTACGAGCAGTACTTC
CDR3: CAIRRGGQSSYEQYF

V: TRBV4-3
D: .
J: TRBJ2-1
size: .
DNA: TGCGCCAGCAGCCAAGAGCTAGCGAGAGGGAATGAGCAGTTCTTC
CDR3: CASSQELARGNEQFF

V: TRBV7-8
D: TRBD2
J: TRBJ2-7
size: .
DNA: TGTGCCAGCAGCTTAGGCGGGAGGGGCAGCGGAGAGCAGTACTTC
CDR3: CASSLGGRGSGEQYF

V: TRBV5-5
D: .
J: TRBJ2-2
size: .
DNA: TGTGCCAGCAGCGTGGACGGGGGCGGCGCCGGGGAGCTGTTTTTT
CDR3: CASSVDGGGAGELFF

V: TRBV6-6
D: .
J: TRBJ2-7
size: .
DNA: TGTGCCAGCAGTTACTCTCTTAAGGGGTACTTC
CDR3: CASSYSLKGYF

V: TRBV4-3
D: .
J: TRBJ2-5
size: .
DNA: TGCGCCAGCAGCCAAGATAGGCACGAGACCCAGTACTTC
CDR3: CASSQDRHETQYF

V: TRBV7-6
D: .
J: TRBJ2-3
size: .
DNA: TGTGCCAGCAGCTTAGCGGCTAGCAGAAACACAGATACGCAGTATTTT
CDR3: CASSLAASRNTDTQYF

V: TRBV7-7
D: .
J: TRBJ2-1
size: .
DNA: TGTGCTAGCAGCCCCGGACAGCGCTCCTACAATGAGCAGTTCTTC
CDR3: CASSPGQRSYNEQFF

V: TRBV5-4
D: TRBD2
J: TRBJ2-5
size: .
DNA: TGTGCCAGCAGCCCTACGTCGGGGGGTCAGGAGACCCAGTACTTC
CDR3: CASSPTSGGQETQYF

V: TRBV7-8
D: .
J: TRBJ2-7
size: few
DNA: TGTGCCAGCAGCTTATTACTACCGAACTACGAGCAGTACTTC
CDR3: CASSLLLPNYEQYF

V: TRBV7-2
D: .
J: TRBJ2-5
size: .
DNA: TGTGCCAGCAGCTTAGGAGCAGGGTACCAAGAGACCCAGTACTTC
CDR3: CASSLGAGYQETQYF

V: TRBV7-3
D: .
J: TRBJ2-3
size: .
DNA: TGTGCCAGCAGCCCCGGACTAAATCCCACAGATACGCAGTATTTT
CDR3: CASSPGLNPTDTQYF